This T cell receptor (beta chain) emerged from a study of early T cells in non-severe SARS-CoV-2 infection. On the study more broadly: Unsorted whole-blood RNA was sequenced in bulk, leaving chains unpaired. General study results and limits: VDJdb-based annotation leaned toward anti-spike CD8 responses and missed private and CD4 specificities.

This clonotype was detected only a few times. Its target is not known. Individual cDNA molecules received unique molecular identifiers during library preparation. TCRdb reanalysed the 5' RACE reads using MiXCR and keeps one entry per CDR3 protein. In the table there are some 80,000 distinct CDR3 sequences, roughly 12% of which are singletons. The germline V gene has CDR1 SGHTA and CDR2 FQGNSA. V was pared by 7 bases and J by 4 bases, with 20 bases between. There are 15 residues in the CDR3. Sequences were derived from whole blood, sampled at baseline. The V call is TRBV7-2, the J call TRBJ2-7, with D tentatively TRBD2 (5 bases). This clonotype originated in an adult who was a healthcare worker with PCR-confirmed SARS-CoV-2 infection or an uninfected control (not recorded which). The donor label of this sample is uncertain. The CDR3: CASTFFVRADYEQYF. CDR3 bases: TGTGCCAGCACCTTTTTTGTGAGGGCCGATTACGAGCAGTACTTC.